A single sample gave rise to the 27 T cell receptor beta chains below, sequenced in a study of OX40 agonist ivuxolimab in advanced cancers. Measured with immunoSEQ multiplex PCR; TCRdb has only the in-frame clones, and not every one. The repertoire includes over 65,000 clones, 84% of them detected once, and around 0.48% sits in the top ten. The sequencing here drew on CD4+ or CD8+ T cells sorted from blood, taken in a trial of the OX40 agonist ivuxolimab. The receptors originated from an adult with an advanced solid tumor such as melanoma, head and neck, liver or kidney cancer.

The chain uses TRBV7-2 and TRBJ2-3, with 10 bases matching TRBD2. The CDR3 contains 19 residues. The germline V gene has CDR1 SGHTA and CDR2 FQGNSA. The junction had 16 bases not matched to a gene; V was cut back by 5 bases and J by 2 bases. CDR3 sequence reads: CASSPRVAGGFSYTDTQYF. For the CDR3, the DNA is TGTGCCAGCAGCCCAAGAGTAGCGGGAGGATTTTCATACACAGATACGCAGTATTTT.

This rearrangement joins TRBV6-1 to TRBJ1-2; no clear D gene. V was clipped by 7 bases and J by 1 base, with 10 bases between them. There are 13 residues in the CDR3. Per the germline V gene, CDR1 is MNHNS and CDR2 is SASEGT. Written as DNA, the CDR3 is TGTGCCAGCATCTACAGTTTTAACTATGGCTACACCTTC. Translated, it gives CASIYSFNYGYTF.

CDR3 nucleotides: TGTGCCAGCACTCCCGACGGGACAGACCGACTCAACGTC. Translated, it gives CASTPDGTDRLNV. V is TRBV28 and J is TRBJ2-7, with 7 bases that match TRBD1. Germline loops: CDR1 MDHEN, CDR2 SYDVKM. This CDR3 is built from 13 residues.

The J gene is TRBJ2-1, the V gene TRBV7-8, with D possibly being TRBD2 (7 bases). Trimming cost V 7 bases and J 3 bases, with 19 bases left between them. The CDR3 extends over 16 amino acids. CDR1 and CDR2 from the germline V gene are SGHVS and FQNEAQ. The CDR3 is CASNARGPQYYNEQFF. CDR3 nucleotides: TGTGCCAGCAACGCGCGGGGGCCCCAATACTACAATGAGCAGTTCTTC. Full variable domain (outside the CDR3, taken from reference TRBV7-8 and TRBJ2-1): GAGVSQSPRYKVAKRGQDVALRCDPISGHVSLFWYQQALGQGPEFLTYFQNEAQLDKSGLPSDRFFAERPEGSVSTLKIQRTQQEDSAVYLCASNARGPQYYNEQFFGPGTRLTVL.

This chain joins TRBV7-8 and TRBJ2-7; 8 bases match TRBD2. After removal of 2 bases from V and 4 bases from J, the junction contained 1 base not matched to a gene. Per germline, CDR1 SGHVS and CDR2 FQNEAQ. The CDR3 runs to 13 residues. CDR3 sequence: CASSLSGGYEQYF. DNA of the CDR3: TGTGCCAGCAGCTTATCGGGGGGGTACGAGCAGTACTTC. The full variable domain, its missing parts supplied by reference TRBV7-8 and TRBJ2-7, is GAGVSQSPRYKVAKRGQDVALRCDPISGHVSLFWYQQALGQGPEFLTYFQNEAQLDKSGLPSDRFFAERPEGSVSTLKIQRTQQEDSAVYLCASSLSGGYEQYFGPGTRLTVT.

The chain carries TRBV7-3 and TRBJ2-2; D is possibly TRBD2 (6 bases). Trimming took 2 bases from V and 0 from J, leaving 10 bases between them. This CDR3 region has 16 residues. CDR1 and CDR2 (germline): SGHTA, FQGTGA. CDR3 coding DNA: TGTGCCAGCAGCTTATACGGGGGTTCGAACACCGGGGAGCTGTTTTTT. Translating it yields CASSLYGGSNTGELFF.

This clone was recorded only once. V is TRBV7-9 and J is TRBJ2-5, with D perhaps being TRBD1 or TRBD2 (6 bases each). Germline values: CDR1 SEHNR, CDR2 FQNEAQ (reference sequence). The CDR3 has 12 residues. Between the trimmed V and J ends, which lost 4 bases and 5 bases, there was a span of 8 bases. CDR3 nucleotides: TGTGCCAGCAGCTCGGGGGCCGAGACCCAGTACTTC. This sequence encodes CASSSGAETQYF.

This clone showed up just once. This same CDR3 is encoded by further DNA sequences in the sample. The chain carries TRBV18 and TRBJ2-5; D unclear. The CDR3 consists of 12 residues. V dropped 2 bases and J dropped 0 bases, with 1 base sitting between them. Germline V gene sequence: CDR1 KGHSH, CDR2 LQKENI. The CDR3 region is CASSPYQETQYF. Written as DNA, the CDR3 is TGTGCCAGCTCACCATACCAAGAGACCCAGTACTTC.

The gene calls are TRBV5-1 and TRBJ1-6; D unresolved. The V gene's germline CDR1 is SGHRS and CDR2 YFSETQ. V lost 0 bases, J lost 9 bases, and 19 bases lay in between. This CDR3 has 17 residues. CDR3 in amino acids: CASSLALGQRRTSPLHF. The CDR3 DNA follows: TGCGCCAGCAGCTTGGCATTAGGGCAGCGTAGAACTTCACCCCTCCACTTT. Full variable domain (outside the CDR3, taken from reference TRBV5-1 and TRBJ1-6): KAGVTQTPRYLIKTRGQQVTLSCSPISGHRSVSWYQQTPGQGLQFLFEYFSETQRNKGNFPGRFSGRQFSNSRSEMNVSTLELGDSALYLCASSLALGQRRTSPLHFGNGTRLTVT.

The chain employs TRBV6-5 and TRBJ2-5, with TRBD2 matching 8 bases. V shed 2 bases, J shed 4 bases, and the junction held 6 bases outside the gene matches. Germline loops: CDR1 MNHEY, CDR2 SVGAGI. This CDR3 has 15 residues. DNA for the CDR3: TGTGCCAGCAGTTACGGGACTAGAGGGGGAGAGACCCAGTACTTC. It is translated as CASSYGTRGGETQYF.

The rearrangement links TRBV19 to TRBJ2-3, with TRBD2 as a possible D gene (5 bases). The CDR3 covers 15 residues. Germline assignment: CDR1 LNHDA and CDR2 SQIVND (reference sequence). V was clipped by 4 bases and J by 2 bases, with 13 bases between them. In nucleotides, the CDR3 is TGTGCCAGTAGTACACCAGCGGAGCCCACAGATACGCAGTATTTT. It codes for CASSTPAEPTDTQYF.

The V and J genes are TRBV18 and TRBJ2-7; D assignment may be TRBD1 or TRBD2 (5 bases each). CDR1 is KGHSH, CDR2 LQKENI, per germline. CDR3 length equals 12 residues. V dropped 5 bases and J dropped 5 bases, with 10 bases sitting between them. The CDR3 region is CASSLLGDEQYF. Written as DNA, the CDR3 is TGTGCCAGCTCATTACTGGGGGACGAGCAGTACTTC.

The J gene is TRBJ2-3, the V gene TRBV6-6, with D possibly being TRBD2 (5 bases). CDR3 length: 14 amino acids. The V gene's germline CDR1 is MNHNY and CDR2 SVGAGI (reference sequence). Deletions cut 1 base from V and 6 bases from J, with 11 bases between. The chain's CDR3 is CASSYWEPPDTQYF. CDR3 sequence (DNA): TGTGCCAGCAGTTACTGGGAGCCCCCGGATACGCAGTATTTT.

This chain connects TRBV19 to TRBJ2-7, with 8 nucleotides matching TRBD2. CDR1 and CDR2 (germline): LNHDA, SQIVND (reference sequence). V shed 6 bases, J shed 0 bases, and the junction held 7 bases outside the gene matches. The CDR3 runs to 15 residues. CDR3 loop: CASSDREGHSYEQYF. CDR3 DNA: TGTGCCAGTAGCGACCGGGAGGGCCACTCCTACGAGCAGTACTTC.

J is TRBJ2-5 and V is TRBV18; maybe TRBD1 (5 bases). Germline values: CDR1 KGHSH, CDR2 LQKENI. The CDR3 is 12 residues long. The V gene lost 9 bases and the J gene lost 4 bases, with 12 bases spanning the gap. In DNA form, the CDR3 reads TGTGCCAGTGAAGGGGTCGGAGAGACCCAGTACTTC. Protein product: CASEGVGETQYF.

The J gene is TRBJ1-1, the V gene TRBV11-3; D may be TRBD1 (5 bases). The CDR3 extends over 14 amino acids. Trimming removed 5 bases from V and 0 bases from J, with 10 bases in between. Germline V gives CDR1 SGHNT, CDR2 YENEEA. CDR3 in amino acids: CASSAATVNTEAFF. The CDR3, as DNA: TGTGCCAGCAGCGCCGCGACAGTGAACACTGAAGCTTTCTTT.

The genes are TRBV7-3 and TRBJ2-7; a weak D match, TRBD2 (6 bases). The CDR3 has 14 residues. Germline V CDR1 and CDR2: SGHTA, FQGTGA. V was cut by 6 bases and J by 2 bases, with 14 bases left in between. This chain's CDR3 is CASRSQRATYEQYF. The CDR3, as DNA: TGTGCCAGCAGGAGTCAGCGGGCAACCTACGAGCAGTACTTC.

The chain uses TRBV2 and TRBJ1-1; weak D call: TRBD1 (5 bases). Germline V lookup: CDR1 SNHLY, CDR2 FYNNEI. The CDR3 sequence is 14 residues long. Trimming took 7 bases from V and 4 from J, leaving 16 bases between them. CDR3 amino acids: CASTFGGTGTEAFF. For the CDR3, the DNA is TGTGCCAGCACATTTGGAGGGACCGGCACTGAAGCTTTCTTT. Together with reference TRBV2 and TRBJ1-1, the CDR3 gives the full variable domain: EPEVTQTPSHQVTQMGQEVILRCVPISNHLYFYWYRQILGQKVEFLVSFYNNEISEKSEIFDDQFSVERPDGSNFTLKIRSTKLEDSAMYFCASTFGGTGTEAFFGQGTRLTVV.

The rearrangement uses TRBV28 and TRBJ2-2, with 9 bases aligning to TRBD2. The CDR3 consists of 14 residues. V gave up 8 bases and J gave up 6 bases; unmatched junction bases: 7. Germline V gives CDR1 MDHEN, CDR2 SYDVKM. CDR3 nucleotide sequence: TGTGCCAGCGGTCTTAGCGGGAGCCCCGGGGAGCTGTTTTTT. It specifies CASGLSGSPGELFF.

The V call is TRBV2, the J call TRBJ2-1, with D unclear. CDR1 SNHLY and CDR2 FYNNEI come from the germline V gene. V shed 1 base and J shed 15 bases, with 19 bases lying between them. The CDR3 has 14 amino acids. DNA of the CDR3: TGTGCCAGCAGTGAAGAATTTGGGAAGCCCCTGCTGTTCTTC. Protein product: CASSEEFGKPLLFF. Using reference TRBV2 and TRBJ2-1 for the parts outside the CDR3, the full variable domain is EPEVTQTPSHQVTQMGQEVILRCVPISNHLYFYWYRQILGQKVEFLVSFYNNEISEKSEIFDDQFSVERPDGSNFTLKIRSTKLEDSAMYFCASSEEFGKPLLFFGPGTRLTVL.

The gene calls are TRBV7-9 and TRBJ1-1; no clear D. The CDR3 has 15 residues. Looked up from germline, CDR1 is SEHNR and CDR2 is FQNEAQ (reference sequence). Trimming pared 1 base from V and 3 bases from J, leaving 12 bases between. The CDR3 coding sequence is TGTGCCAGCAGCTTAGGCGCCGGACCCTACACTGAAGCTTTCTTT. Protein product: CASSLGAGPYTEAFF. Full variable domain (missing parts from reference TRBV7-9 and TRBJ1-1): DTGVSQNPRHKITKRGQNVTFRCDPISEHNRLYWYRQTLGQGPEFLTYFQNEAQLEKSRLLSDRFSAERPKGSFSTLEIQRTEQGDSAMYLCASSLGAGPYTEAFFGQGTRLTVV.

The chain carries TRBV28 and TRBJ1-4, with D possibly matching TRBD1 (5 bases). Germline CDR1 reads MDHEN; CDR2 reads SYDVKM. The CDR3 runs 12 residues. V was trimmed by 6 bases and J by 7 bases, leaving 9 bases between them. The CDR3: CASRSDTEKLFF. The CDR3 DNA is TGTGCCAGCAGGTCGGACACTGAAAAACTGTTTTTT.

The rearrangement links TRBV7-8 to TRBJ2-3; 11 bases align to TRBD2. Germline-derived CDR1 and CDR2 are SGHVS and FQNEAQ. The trim removed 5 bases at V and 12 bases at J, leaving 16 bases unmatched. This CDR3 is 16 amino acids long. The CDR3 is CASSPGVSGRAELQYF. DNA for the CDR3: TGTGCCAGCAGCCCTGGGGTTAGCGGGAGGGCCGAACTCCAGTATTTT.

The chain is built from TRBV5-8 and TRBJ1-5, with a weak D call TRBD1 (5 bases). Germline values: CDR1 SGHTS, CDR2 YDEGEE. The CDR3 runs to 13 residues. The V and J ends lost 5 bases and 9 bases respectively, with 15 bases between them. The CDR3 DNA sequence: TGTGCCAGCAGTTCGGGACCGACTTGGCCCCAGCATTTT. It yields the protein CASSSGPTWPQHF.

A remark on this clone: One end of the junction varies from germline; a read error may be responsible. The chain employs TRBV5-6 and TRBJ2-3; unclear D gene. The CDR3 totals 18 residues. Germline CDR1 reads SGHDT; CDR2 reads YYEEEE. The CDR3 DNA reads TGTGCCAGCAGCCTCCTCCCGGACGCGAATGGTGGCACAGCTACGCAGTATTTT. This codes for CASSLLPDANGGTATQYF.

CDR3 sequence reads: CSVEGGRVQETQYF. The CDR3, as DNA: TGCAGCGTTGAAGGCGGCAGGGTACAAGAGACCCAGTACTTC. The J gene is TRBJ2-5, the V gene TRBV29-1, with D possibly being TRBD1 (5 bases). Germline CDR1 SQVTM, CDR2 ANQGSEA. The V gene lost 1 base and the J gene lost 2 bases, with 11 bases spanning the gap. The CDR3 spans 14 residues. Full variable domain (remainder filled in from reference TRBV29-1 and TRBJ2-5): SAVISQKPSRDICQRGTSLTIQCQVDSQVTMMFWYRQQPGQSLTLIATANQGSEATYESGFVIDKFPISRPNLTFSTLTVSNMSPEDSSIYLCSVEGGRVQETQYFGPGTRLLVL.

The V and J genes are TRBV5-4 and TRBJ2-1; D is possibly TRBD2 (7 bases). Trimming removed 0 bases at V and 5 bases at J, with 21 bases between. The germline V gene has CDR1 SGHNT and CDR2 YYREEE (reference sequence). This CDR3 comprises 18 residues. The CDR3 sequence is CASSLGRLAARGHNEQFF. The CDR3 bases are TGTGCCAGCAGCTTGGGAAGACTAGCCGCTCGGGGGCACAATGAGCAGTTCTTC.